This T cell receptor beta chain was captured by sequencing in a study of CXCR3-negative and CXCR3-positive naive CD8 T cells. Germline values: CDR1 SQVTM, CDR2 ANQGSEA. The CDR3 sequence is 12 residues long. General observations from the study: TRB CDR3s of CXCR3-positive naive cells were more hydrophobic than those of CXCR3-negative naive cells. Surface CD5 was comparable between naive subsets; TCR strength was inferred from TRB CDR3 properties.

The authors prepared UMI-labeled TRB cDNA libraries by 5' RACE. After re-calling the 5' RACE reads, TCRdb lists one entry per CDR3 protein, DNA absent. Its listing shows nearly 110,000 distinct CDR3 sequences. A remark on this clonotype: Its target is unknown.

Every subset of CD8+ T cells was sorted in triplicate at approximately 300,000 cells each. Naive cells were sorted as CD45RO-, CCR7+, CD27+ and CD95-. The sample consisted of naive CXCR3+ CD8+ T cells from blood. Subset reported: CD45RO-CCR7+CD27+CD95- naive CD8+ T cells expressing CXCR3 (TNR3+). This sequence originates from a human donor in good health. Some clones in this sample may be carry-over from other donors' samples. The chain has TRBV29-1 and TRBJ1-2. The CDR3 spells CSVPAVNYGYTF.